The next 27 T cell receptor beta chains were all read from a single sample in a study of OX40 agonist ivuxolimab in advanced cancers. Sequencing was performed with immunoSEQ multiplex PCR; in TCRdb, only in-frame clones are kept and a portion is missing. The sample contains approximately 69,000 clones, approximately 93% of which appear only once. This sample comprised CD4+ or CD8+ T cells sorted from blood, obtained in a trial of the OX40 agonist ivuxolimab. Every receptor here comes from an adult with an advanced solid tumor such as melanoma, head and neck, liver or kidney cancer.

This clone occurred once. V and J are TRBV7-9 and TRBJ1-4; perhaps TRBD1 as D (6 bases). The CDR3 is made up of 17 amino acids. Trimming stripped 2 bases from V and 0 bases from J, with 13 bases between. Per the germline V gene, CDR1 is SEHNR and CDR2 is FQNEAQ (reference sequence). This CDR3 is CASSLRSGHPTNEKLFF. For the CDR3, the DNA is TGTGCCAGCAGCTTAAGGTCGGGACACCCAACTAATGAAAAACTGTTTTTT.

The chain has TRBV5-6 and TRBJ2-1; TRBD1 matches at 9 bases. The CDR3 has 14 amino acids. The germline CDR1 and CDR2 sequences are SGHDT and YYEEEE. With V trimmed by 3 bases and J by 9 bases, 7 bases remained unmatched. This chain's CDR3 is CASSSPGQGSEQFF. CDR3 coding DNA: TGTGCCAGCAGCTCCCCGGGACAGGGATCTGAGCAGTTCTTC.

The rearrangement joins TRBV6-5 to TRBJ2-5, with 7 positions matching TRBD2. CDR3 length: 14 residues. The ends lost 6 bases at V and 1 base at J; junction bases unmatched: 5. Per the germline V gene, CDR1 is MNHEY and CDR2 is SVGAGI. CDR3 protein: CASRSSGIQETQYF. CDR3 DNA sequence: TGTGCCAGCAGGTCTAGCGGAATCCAAGAGACCCAGTACTTC.

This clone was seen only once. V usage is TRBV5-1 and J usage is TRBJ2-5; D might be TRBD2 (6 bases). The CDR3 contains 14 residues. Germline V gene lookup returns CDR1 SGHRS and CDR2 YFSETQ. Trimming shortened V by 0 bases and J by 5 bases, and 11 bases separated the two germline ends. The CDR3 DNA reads TGCGCCAGCAGCTTGGCCGGGGGTACTGAGACCCAGTACTTC. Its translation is CASSLAGGTETQYF.

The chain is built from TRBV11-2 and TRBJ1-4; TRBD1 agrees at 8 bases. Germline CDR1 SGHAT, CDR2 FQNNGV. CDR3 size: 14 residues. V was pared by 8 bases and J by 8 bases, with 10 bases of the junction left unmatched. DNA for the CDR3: TGTGCCAGCGGAACAGGGGGAATTGAAGAAAAACTGTTTTTT. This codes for CASGTGGIEEKLFF. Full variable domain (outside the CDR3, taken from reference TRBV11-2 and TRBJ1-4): EAGVAQSPRYKIIEKRQSVAFWCNPISGHATLYWYQQILGQGPKLLIQFQNNGVVDDSQLPKDRFSAERLKGVDSTLKIQPAKLEDSAVYLCASGTGGIEEKLFFGSGTQLSVL.

The CDR3 is CASTRAGGRDEQYF. The DNA of the CDR3 is TGTGCCAGCACCCGGGCAGGGGGCCGGGACGAGCAGTACTTC. The rearrangement links TRBV6-1 to TRBJ2-7, with TRBD1 matching over 8 bases. The V segment lost 7 bases and the J segment 5 bases; nucleotides outside the gene matches: 10. CDR3 size: 14 residues. The germline V gene encodes CDR1 MNHNS and CDR2 SASEGT.

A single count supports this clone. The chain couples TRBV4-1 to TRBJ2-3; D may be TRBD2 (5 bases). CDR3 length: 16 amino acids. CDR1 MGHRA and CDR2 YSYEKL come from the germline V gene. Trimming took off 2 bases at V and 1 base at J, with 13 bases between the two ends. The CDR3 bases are TGCGCCAGCAGCCAACCTACTAGTGTCGGCACAGATACGCAGTATTTT. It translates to CASSQPTSVGTDTQYF.

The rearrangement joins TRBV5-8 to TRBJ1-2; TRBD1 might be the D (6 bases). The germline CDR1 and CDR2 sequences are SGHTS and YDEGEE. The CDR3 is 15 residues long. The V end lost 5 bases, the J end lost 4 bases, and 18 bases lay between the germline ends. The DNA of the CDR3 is TGTGCCAGCAGGCAACCGGGACACTCATTCTATGGCTACACCTTC. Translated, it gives CASRQPGHSFYGYTF.

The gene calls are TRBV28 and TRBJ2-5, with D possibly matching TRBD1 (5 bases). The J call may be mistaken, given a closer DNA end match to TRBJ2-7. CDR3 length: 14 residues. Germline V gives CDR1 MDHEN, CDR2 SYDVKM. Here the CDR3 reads CASTLGAVSYEQYF. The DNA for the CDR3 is TGTGCCAGCACCCTAGGGGCAGTCTCCTACGAGCAGTACTTC.

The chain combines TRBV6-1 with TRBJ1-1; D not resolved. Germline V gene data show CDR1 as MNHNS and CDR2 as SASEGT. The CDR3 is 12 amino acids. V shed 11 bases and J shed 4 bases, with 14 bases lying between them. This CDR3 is CAGRAGSTEAFF. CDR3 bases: TGTGCCGGACGAGCGGGGAGCACTGAAGCTTTCTTT.

CDR3 bases: TGTGCCAGCTCACCACCGAGGGATAGAGAGACCCAGTACTTC. Its translation is CASSPPRDRETQYF. This chain links TRBV18 with TRBJ2-5; D might be TRBD2 (5 bases). Deletions cut 0 bases from V and 4 bases from J, with 9 bases between. The germline CDR1 and CDR2 sequences are KGHSH and LQKENI. The CDR3 runs to 14 residues.

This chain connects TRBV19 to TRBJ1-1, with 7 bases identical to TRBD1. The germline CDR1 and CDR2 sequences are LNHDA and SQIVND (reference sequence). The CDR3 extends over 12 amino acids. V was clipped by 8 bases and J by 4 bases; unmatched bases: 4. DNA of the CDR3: TGTGCCAGTGCCGACAGGGCCACTGAAGCTTTCTTT. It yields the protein CASADRATEAFF.

The CDR3, as DNA: TGTGCCAGCAGCGAGGGGACTAGCGGGAGATATGAGCAGTTCTTC. As protein: CASSEGTSGRYEQFF. This chain joins TRBV9 and TRBJ2-1; 14 positions match TRBD2. The CDR3 has 15 residues. CDR1 is SGDLS and CDR2 is YYNGEE in the germline V gene. J gave up 8 bases and V 3 bases, and 4 bases lay outside the gene matches.

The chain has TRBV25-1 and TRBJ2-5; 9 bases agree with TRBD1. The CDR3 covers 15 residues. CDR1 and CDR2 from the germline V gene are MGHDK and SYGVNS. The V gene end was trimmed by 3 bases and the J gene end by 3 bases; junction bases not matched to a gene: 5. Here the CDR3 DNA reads TGTGCCAGCAGTGATAAGGGACAGGGAAAAGAGACCCAGTACTTC. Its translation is CASSDKGQGKETQYF.

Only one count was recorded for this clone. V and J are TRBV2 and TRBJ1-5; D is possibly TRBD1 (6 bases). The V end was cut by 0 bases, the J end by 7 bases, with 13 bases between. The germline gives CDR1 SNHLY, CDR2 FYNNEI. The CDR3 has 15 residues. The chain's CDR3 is CASSEAGQGSQPQHF. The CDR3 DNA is TGTGCCAGCAGTGAAGCAGGTCAGGGGAGCCAGCCCCAGCATTTT.

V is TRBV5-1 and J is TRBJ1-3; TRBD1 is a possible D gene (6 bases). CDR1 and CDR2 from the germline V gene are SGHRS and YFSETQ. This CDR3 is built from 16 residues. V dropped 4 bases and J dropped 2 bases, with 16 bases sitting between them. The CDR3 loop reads CASSPTGTTTGNTIYF. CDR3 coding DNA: TGCGCCAGCAGCCCCACAGGGACGACAACTGGAAACACCATATATTTT.

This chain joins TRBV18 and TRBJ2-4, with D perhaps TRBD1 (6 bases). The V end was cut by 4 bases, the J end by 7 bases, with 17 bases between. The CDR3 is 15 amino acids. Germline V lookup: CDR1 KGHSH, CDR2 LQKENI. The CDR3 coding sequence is TGTGCCAGCTCACATGCACAGGGATTTGAGAACATTCAGTACTTC. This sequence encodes CASSHAQGFENIQYF.

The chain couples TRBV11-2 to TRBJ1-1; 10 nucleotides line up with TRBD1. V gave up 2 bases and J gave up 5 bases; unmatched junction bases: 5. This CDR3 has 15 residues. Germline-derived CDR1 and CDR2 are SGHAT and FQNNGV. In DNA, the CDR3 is TGTGCCAGCAGCTTAAGGACAGGGGGGTGGACTGAAGCTTTCTTT. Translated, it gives CASSLRTGGWTEAFF.

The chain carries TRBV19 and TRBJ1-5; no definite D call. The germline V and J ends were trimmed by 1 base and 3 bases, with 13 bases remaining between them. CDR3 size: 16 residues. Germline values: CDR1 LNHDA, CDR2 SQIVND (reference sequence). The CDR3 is CASSIGGSGFNQPQHF. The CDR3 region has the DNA TGTGCCAGTAGTATAGGGGGTTCTGGGTTCAATCAGCCCCAGCATTTT.

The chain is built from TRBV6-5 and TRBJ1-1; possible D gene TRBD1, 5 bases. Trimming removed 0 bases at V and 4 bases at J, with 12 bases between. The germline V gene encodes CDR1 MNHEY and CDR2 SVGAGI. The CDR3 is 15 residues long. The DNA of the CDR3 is TGTGCCAGCAGTTACTCATCGGGGGACGGCACTGAAGCTTTCTTT. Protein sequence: CASSYSSGDGTEAFF.

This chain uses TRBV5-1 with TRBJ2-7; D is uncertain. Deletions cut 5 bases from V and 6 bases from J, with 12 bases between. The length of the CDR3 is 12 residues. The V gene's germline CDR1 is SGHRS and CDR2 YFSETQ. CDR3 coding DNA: TGCGCCAGCAGGGTTAGGGTCGGCGAGCAGTACTTC. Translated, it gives CASRVRVGEQYF.

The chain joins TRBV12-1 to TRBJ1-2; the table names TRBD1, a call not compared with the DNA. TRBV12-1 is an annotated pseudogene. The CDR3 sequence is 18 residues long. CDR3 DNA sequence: TGTGCCAGCAGCTTTTCGGACAGGGAAGAACCCGGTAACTATGGCTACACCTTC. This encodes CASSFSDREEPGNYGYTF.

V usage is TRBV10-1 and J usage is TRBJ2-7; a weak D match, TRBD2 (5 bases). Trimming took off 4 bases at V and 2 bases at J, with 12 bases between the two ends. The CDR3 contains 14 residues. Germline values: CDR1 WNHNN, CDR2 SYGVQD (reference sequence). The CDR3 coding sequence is TGCGCCAGCAGTGGACCCCCCGGGGCCTACGAGCAGTACTTC. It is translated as CASSGPPGAYEQYF.

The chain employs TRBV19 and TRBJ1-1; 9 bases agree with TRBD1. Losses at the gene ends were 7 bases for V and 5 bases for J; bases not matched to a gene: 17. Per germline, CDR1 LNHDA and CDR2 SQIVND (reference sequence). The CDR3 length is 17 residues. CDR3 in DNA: TGTGCCAGTACCCGCCCCCCGGGACAGGGAATGAGAACTGAAGCTTTCTTT. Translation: CASTRPPGQGMRTEAFF.

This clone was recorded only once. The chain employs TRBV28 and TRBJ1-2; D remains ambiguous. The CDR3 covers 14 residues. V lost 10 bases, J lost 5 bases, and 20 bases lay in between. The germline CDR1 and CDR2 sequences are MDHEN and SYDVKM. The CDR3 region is CATWEGDTDYGYTF. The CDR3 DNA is TGTGCCACTTGGGAGGGCGACACGGATTATGGCTACACCTTC.

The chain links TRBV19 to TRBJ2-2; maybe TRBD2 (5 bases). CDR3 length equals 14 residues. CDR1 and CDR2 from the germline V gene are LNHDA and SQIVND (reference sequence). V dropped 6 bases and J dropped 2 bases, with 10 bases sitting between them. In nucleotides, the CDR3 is TGTGCCAGTAGACGGGAAGGCAACACCGGGGAGCTGTTTTTT. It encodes CASRREGNTGELFF.

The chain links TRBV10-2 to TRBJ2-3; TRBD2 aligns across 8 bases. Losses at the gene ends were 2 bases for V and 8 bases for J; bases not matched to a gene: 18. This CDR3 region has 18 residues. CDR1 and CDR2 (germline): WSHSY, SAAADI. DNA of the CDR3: TGCGCCAGCAGTGAGGCGGTTCGGATATACTACGCGGGGGGTACGCAGTATTTT. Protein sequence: CASSEAVRIYYAGGTQYF.